These 31 T cell receptor beta chains were all obtained from the same sample, sequenced in a study of blood T cells in healthy people across ages. Together with a sample-barcoded 5' primer, a J-beta primer mix was included in a second PCR lasting about 7 to 12 cycles. TCRdb re-called the 5' RACE reads with MiXCR, one entry per CDR3 protein. The sample carries hundreds of thousands of distinct CDR3 sequences, around 43% recorded once. Sequencing was done on a sample of blood. The receptors originated from a man between 60 and 70 years old in good health.

The rearrangement uses TRBV30 and TRBJ2-4; tentatively, D is TRBD1 (5 bases). The end of the DNA fits TRBJ2-7 better, so the J call may be wrong. The CDR3 extends over 15 amino acids. CDR1 is GTSNPN, CDR2 SVGIG, per germline (reference sequence). The CDR3 DNA reads TGTGCCTGGAGTCTATCCTCAGGGCCCTTCTACGAGCAGTACTTC. Protein product: CAWSLSSGPFYEQYF.

In this sample, this clonotype turned up a few times. CDR3 region: CASSGSGSTSQPQHF. The CDR3 DNA follows: TGTGCCAGCAGTGGATCAGGGTCGACTTCTCAGCCCCAGCATTTT. The chain is built from TRBV27 and TRBJ1-5, with D possibly being TRBD1 (5 bases). The CDR3 sequence is 15 residues long. The germline V gene encodes CDR1 MNHEY and CDR2 SMNVEV (reference sequence). Trimming cost V 5 bases and J 6 bases, with 17 bases left between them.

There are a few counts of this clonotype. This chain connects TRBV6-2 or TRBV6-3 to TRBJ2-1; perhaps TRBD1 as D (6 bases). The V gene lost 0 bases and the J gene lost 7 bases, with 16 bases spanning the gap. CDR1 and CDR2 (germline): MNHEY, SVGEGT. This CDR3 has 16 amino acids. The CDR3 DNA reads as TGTGCCAGCAGTTACTCGATCCATACAGGGATAAATGAGCAGTTCTTC. The encoded protein is CASSYSIHTGINEQFF.

About this clonotype itself: Compared with germline, one end of the junction differs, possibly owing to a read error. The V gene is TRBV30, the J gene TRBJ2-1; 10 bases fit TRBD1. Per germline, CDR1 GTSNPN and CDR2 SVGIG (reference sequence). This CDR3 has 16 amino acids. CDR3 in DNA: TGTACCTGGCGTCGGACGACAGGGGGCTTCTACAATGAGCAGTTCTTC. Amino acids: CTWRRTTGGFYNEQFF. Drawing the rest from reference TRBV30 and TRBJ2-1, the complete variable domain is SQTIHQWPATLVQPVGSPLSLECTVEGTSNPNLYWYRQAAGRGLQLLFYSVGIGQISSEVPQNLSASRPQDRQFILSSKKLLLSDSGFYLCTWRRTTGGFYNEQFFGPGTRLTVL.

This clonotype was picked up a small number of times. This chain connects TRBV5-6 to TRBJ2-1; 8 nucleotides line up with TRBD1. Germline V gene lookup returns CDR1 SGHDT and CDR2 YYEEEE. The junction had 13 bases not matched to a gene; V was cut back by 3 bases and J by 8 bases. CDR3 length equals 16 residues. In DNA, the CDR3 is TGTGCCAGCAGCTCACTAAGCAGGGGGCGACCGCATGAGCAGTTCTTC. As protein: CASSSLSRGRPHEQFF. The full variable domain, with the rest looked up from reference TRBV5-6 and TRBJ2-1, is DAGVTQSPTHLIKTRGQQVTLRCSPKSGHDTVSWYQQALGQGPQFIFQYYEEEERQRGNFPDRFSGHQFPNYSSELNVNALLLGDSALYLCASSSLSRGRPHEQFFGPGTRLTVL.

This chain links TRBV6-5 with TRBJ2-5; D tentatively fits TRBD1 or TRBD2 (5 bases each). The last part of the DNA fits TRBJ2-7 better; the J call may be wrong. The CDR3 runs 16 residues. Germline V gives CDR1 MNHEY, CDR2 SVGAGI. CDR3 in amino acids: CASRGVGWQADYEQYF. The CDR3 DNA reads as TGTGCCAGCAGGGGGGTGGGATGGCAGGCTGATTACGAGCAGTACTTC.

There are many counts of this clonotype. The gene calls are TRBV20-1 and TRBJ2-1, with TRBD2 matching over 10 bases. Per germline, CDR1 DFQATT and CDR2 SNEGSKA (reference sequence). This CDR3 is 15 amino acids long. V was clipped by 1 base and J by 4 bases; unmatched bases: 4. This CDR3 is CSARASGGLYNEQFF. The CDR3, as DNA: TGCAGTGCTAGAGCTAGCGGGGGTCTTTACAATGAGCAGTTCTTC.

This clonotype turned up a few times. The gene calls are TRBV20-1 and TRBJ2-5, with D maybe TRBD1 (6 bases). Judging by the DNA end, TRBJ2-7 fits better; the J call may be wrong. CDR1 and CDR2 (germline): DFQATT, SNEGSKA (reference sequence). The CDR3 extends over 15 amino acids. CDR3 nucleotide sequence: TGCAGTGCTAGAGATCCGAGACAGGTGGCCCACGAGCAGTACTTC. This codes for CSARDPRQVAHEQYF.

This clonotype showed up just a few times. The V gene is TRBV6-1, the J gene TRBJ2-7, with D perhaps given as TRBD1 or TRBD2 (7 bases each). V was trimmed by 8 bases and J by 0 bases, leaving 20 bases between them. Germline V lookup: CDR1 MNHNS, CDR2 SASEGT. The CDR3 is made up of 16 amino acids. The CDR3 here is CASQREGQLSSYEQYF. As DNA, the CDR3 is TGTGCCAGCCAAAGGGAGGGACAGTTAAGCTCCTACGAGCAGTACTTC.

This clonotype was detected only a few times. J is TRBJ1-2 and V is TRBV27; tentative D call: TRBD1 (5 bases). This CDR3 contains 14 residues. Trimming cost V 3 bases and J 0 bases, with 8 bases left between them. Germline V lookup: CDR1 MNHEY, CDR2 SMNVEV (reference sequence). CDR3 in amino acids: CASSFGTPNYGYTF. CDR3 nucleotide sequence: TGTGCCAGCAGTTTCGGGACTCCTAACTATGGCTACACCTTC.

This chain connects TRBV6-2 or TRBV6-3 to TRBJ2-7; D is perhaps TRBD1 (6 bases). The length of the CDR3 is 17 residues. V dropped 7 bases and J dropped 7 bases, with 29 bases sitting between them. CDR1 and CDR2 (germline): MNHEY, SVGEGT. In DNA form, the CDR3 reads TGTGCCAGCACCCAAACCCTCAGGGGTCTTACTACCAATGAGCAGTACTTC. Protein sequence: CASTQTLRGLTTNEQYF.

This clonotype has just one count. An end of the junction differs from the germline gene, which may be a read error. This sequence joins TRBV7-9 and TRBJ1-1; tentative D call: TRBD1 (5 bases). The CDR3 runs to 14 residues. Germline V gene sequence: CDR1 SEHNR, CDR2 FQNEAQ (reference sequence). In nucleotides, the CDR3 is TGTGCCAGCAGCGTGGGGCCAATGAACACCGAAGCTTTCTTT. Its protein product is CASSVGPMNTEAFF. The entire variable domain, with the rest obtained from reference TRBV7-9 and TRBJ1-1, is as follows: DTGVSQNPRHKITKRGQNVTFRCDPISEHNRLYWYRQTLGQGPEFLTYFQNEAQLEKSRLLSDRFSAERPKGSFSTLEIQRTEQGDSAMYLCASSVGPMNTEAFFGQGTRLTVV.

The J gene is TRBJ2-5, the V gene TRBV11-2; TRBD2 agrees at 10 bases. This CDR3 is 16 amino acids long. CDR1 is SGHAT, CDR2 FQNNGV, per germline. Trimming cost V 8 bases and J 5 bases; bases outside gene matches: 14. The CDR3 here is CASSLAGGGAGETQYF. DNA for the CDR3: TGTGCCAGCTCCTTAGCGGGGGGTGGAGCGGGTGAGACCCAGTACTTC.

The V and J genes are TRBV6-2 or TRBV6-3 and TRBJ1-1; 10 positions match TRBD1. CDR3 length: 15 amino acids. V lost 6 bases to trimming and J lost 7 bases; unmatched junction nucleotides: 11. CDR1 and CDR2 (germline): MNHEY, SVGEGT. For the CDR3, the DNA is TGTGCCAGCAGGACACCGGGACAGGGGAAGGTTGAAGCTTTCTTT. Translated: CASRTPGQGKVEAFF.

Concerning this clonotype: One junction end disagrees with the germline gene, perhaps due to a read error. J is TRBJ2-5 and V is TRBV5-1; tentative D call: TRBD1 (5 bases). Germline loops: CDR1 SGHRS, CDR2 YFSETQ. The CDR3 is made up of 16 amino acids. CDR3 region: CASSLAKGPGKETQYF. CDR3 DNA sequence: TGTGCCAGCAGCTTGGCCAAGGGGCCCGGTAAGGAGACCCAGTACTTC.

This clonotype appeared a few times. The chain combines TRBV20-1 with TRBJ2-5; D call uncertain. Trimming left V 2 bases short and J 1 base short, with 8 bases between. CDR1 is DFQATT, CDR2 SNEGSKA, per germline (reference sequence). CDR3 length equals 13 residues. The CDR3 region is CSARHPSQETQYF. The CDR3 DNA reads as TGCAGTGCTAGACACCCCTCCCAAGAGACCCAGTACTTC.

The V call is TRBV3-1, the J call TRBJ2-5, with 14 nucleotides matching TRBD2. Trimming at V came to 0 bases and at J to 9 bases, leaving 6 bases not matched to a gene. Germline CDR1 reads LGHDT; CDR2 reads YNNKEL (reference sequence). The CDR3 has 16 amino acids. In DNA form, the CDR3 reads TGTGCCAGCAGCCAAGACCGACTAGCGGGGGGGCAAGCCCAGTACTTC. This sequence encodes CASSQDRLAGGQAQYF.

This clonotype was counted ten times or more. This sequence joins TRBV4-1 and TRBJ2-5; TRBD1 matches at 7 bases. The CDR3 sequence is 15 residues long. The V segment lost 2 bases and the J segment 2 bases; nucleotides outside the gene matches: 5. CDR1 MGHRA and CDR2 YSYEKL come from the germline V gene. The CDR3 spells CASSQTETGQETQYF. DNA of the CDR3: TGCGCCAGCAGCCAAACGGAGACAGGGCAAGAGACCCAGTACTTC.

This chain links TRBV6-6 with TRBJ1-2; 8 bases fit TRBD1. Germline V gene lookup returns CDR1 MNHNY and CDR2 SVGAGI (reference sequence). The CDR3 sequence is 14 residues long. The ends lost 6 bases at V and 6 bases at J; junction bases unmatched: 9. CDR3 coding DNA: TGTGCCAGCAGGAAGACAGGGGTCGGAGATGGCTACACCTTC. Protein: CASRKTGVGDGYTF.

This chain connects TRBV20-1 to TRBJ1-2, with 9 bases aligning to TRBD1. The germline V gene has CDR1 DFQATT and CDR2 SNEGSKA (reference sequence). The CDR3 runs to 14 residues. V shed 0 bases, J shed 8 bases, and the junction held 7 bases outside the gene matches. In DNA, the CDR3 is TGCAGTGCTAGAGAAACCGGGACAGGGCGAGGCTACACCTTC. This gives the protein CSARETGTGRGYTF.

This clonotype has a count of ten or more. J is TRBJ2-1 and V is TRBV7-2; no firm D call. The CDR3 extends over 12 amino acids. Trimming pared 6 bases from V and 9 bases from J, leaving 12 bases between. Germline assignment: CDR1 SGHTA and CDR2 FQGNSA. CDR3 in amino acids: CASSRPDREQFF. Written as DNA, the CDR3 is TGTGCCAGCAGTCGTCCAGACCGTGAGCAGTTCTTC.

This clonotype has more than one count but fewer than ten. V gene TRBV29-1 combines with J gene TRBJ2-3, with D tentatively TRBD1 or TRBD2 (5 bases each). Germline V gives CDR1 SQVTM, CDR2 ANQGSEA. The V gene lost 7 bases and the J gene lost 2 bases, with 13 bases spanning the gap. This CDR3 spans 13 amino acids. The CDR3 reads CSARDGNTDTQYF. CDR3 DNA sequence: TGCAGCGCCAGGGACGGTAACACAGATACGCAGTATTTT.

This rearrangement joins TRBV5-1 to TRBJ2-2; D not resolved. Germline V gives CDR1 SGHRS, CDR2 YFSETQ. The CDR3 has 15 amino acids. Trimming shortened V by 4 bases and J by 0 bases, and 10 bases separated the two germline ends. DNA of the CDR3: TGCGCCAGCAGCCTCCGAACAGCGAACACCGGGGAGCTGTTTTTT. Protein sequence: CASSLRTANTGELFF.

The V call is TRBV12-3 or TRBV12-4, the J call TRBJ1-2; D may be TRBD1 (5 bases). The V end lost 6 bases, the J end lost 3 bases, and 14 bases lay between the germline ends. The CDR3 totals 14 residues. CDR3: CASSRGVGDYGYTF. The CDR3 bases are TGTGCCAGCAGCCGAGGGGTTGGGGACTATGGCTACACCTTC.

This clonotype was observed a few times. The V call is TRBV4-3, the J call TRBJ1-2; the D is unclear. The germline V gene has CDR1 LGHNA and CDR2 YSLEER. The length of the CDR3 is 16 residues. The V and J ends lost 4 bases and 2 bases respectively, with 17 bases between them. CDR3 DNA sequence: TGCGCCAGCAGCCGTAGCAAGGGCTTTGGCAACTATGGCTACACCTTC. Amino acids: CASSRSKGFGNYGYTF.

A word on this clonotype: Germline is not matched at one junction end, which may reflect a read error. The J gene is TRBJ2-7, the V gene TRBV6-2 or TRBV6-3, with unresolved D. Germline CDR1 reads MNHEY; CDR2 reads SVGEGT. This CDR3 has 15 residues. This CDR3 reads CASGYRQTTSYEQYF. CDR3 DNA: TGTGCCAGCGGTTATAGGCAGACAACTTCCTACGAGCAGTACTTC.

This clonotype was detected only a few times. The DNA for the CDR3 is TGTGCCAGCAGCCAAGCGGTGACAGGGGATTACAATGAGCAGTTCTTC. Translation gives CASSQAVTGDYNEQFF. The gene calls are TRBV14 and TRBJ2-1, with 8 bases fitting TRBD1. V shed 1 base and J 4 bases; nucleotides not matched to a gene: 6. Germline-derived CDR1 and CDR2 are SGHDN and FVKESK. This CDR3 has 16 amino acids.

This clonotype was recorded a few times. V and J are TRBV4-1 and TRBJ2-3; 10 bases are shared with TRBD2. The V and J ends lost 0 bases and 11 bases, in that order; junction bases with no gene match: 17. The CDR3 extends over 18 amino acids. From germline, CDR1 is MGHRA and CDR2 YSYEKL. The CDR3: CASSQDIAGGSPGSEQYF. As DNA, the CDR3 is TGCGCCAGCAGCCAAGATATAGCGGGGGGCTCCCCTGGTAGTGAGCAGTATTTT.

This chain links TRBV5-1 with TRBJ2-1; TRBD2 is a possible D gene (6 bases). Trimming shortened V by 0 bases and J by 7 bases, and 14 bases separated the two germline ends. The CDR3 covers 15 residues. Germline-derived CDR1 and CDR2 are SGHRS and YFSETQ. CDR3 residues: CASSLEVRGRNEQFF. CDR3 nucleotide sequence: TGCGCCAGCAGCTTGGAAGTGCGGGGAAGAAATGAGCAGTTCTTC. Together with reference TRBV5-1 and TRBJ2-1, the CDR3 gives the full variable domain: KAGVTQTPRYLIKTRGQQVTLSCSPISGHRSVSWYQQTPGQGLQFLFEYFSETQRNKGNFPGRFSGRQFSNSRSEMNVSTLELGDSALYLCASSLEVRGRNEQFFGPGTRLTVL.

The V gene is TRBV7-2, the J gene TRBJ1-1; D not certain. This CDR3 is built from 9 residues. Trimming pared 6 bases from V and 12 bases from J, leaving 8 bases between. CDR1 is SGHTA, CDR2 FQGNSA, per germline. CDR3 amino acids: CASSERPFF. The CDR3 region has the DNA TGTGCCAGCAGTGAGCGGCCTTTCTTT.

The chain uses TRBV7-2 and TRBJ2-1; D gene unclear. The CDR3 extends over 15 amino acids. Germline assignment: CDR1 SGHTA and CDR2 FQGNSA. Trimming shortened V by 1 base and J by 5 bases, and 12 bases separated the two germline ends. In DNA form, the CDR3 reads TGTGCCAGCAGCTTAGTCCCGACAAGAGACAATGAGCAGTTCTTC. This encodes CASSLVPTRDNEQFF.